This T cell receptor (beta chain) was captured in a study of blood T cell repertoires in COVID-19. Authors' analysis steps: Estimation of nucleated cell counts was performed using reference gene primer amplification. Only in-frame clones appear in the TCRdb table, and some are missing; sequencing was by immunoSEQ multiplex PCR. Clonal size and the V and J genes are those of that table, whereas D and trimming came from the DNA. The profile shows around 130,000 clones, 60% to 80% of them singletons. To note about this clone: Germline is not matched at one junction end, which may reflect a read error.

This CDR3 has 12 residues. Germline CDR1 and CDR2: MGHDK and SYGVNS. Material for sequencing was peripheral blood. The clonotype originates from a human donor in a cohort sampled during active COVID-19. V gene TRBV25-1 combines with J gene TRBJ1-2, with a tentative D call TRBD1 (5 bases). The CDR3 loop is CASSVGDYDLYF. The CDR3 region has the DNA TGTGCCAGCAGTGTTGGGGACTACGACCTTTACTTC.